The present T cell receptor (beta chain) was sequenced within a study of monozygotic twins with inflammatory bowel disease. TCRdb processed the 5' RACE reads again and assigns one entry to each CDR3 protein, with no DNA. This sample lists 170,000 or so distinct CDR3 sequences; its ten largest clones have less than 8%. The CDR3 extends over 16 amino acids. The rearrangement uses TRBV12-3 or TRBV12-4 and TRBJ2-7. What was sequenced was blood. The receptor's source is a human donor with ulcerative colitis or Crohn's disease, or a healthy co-twin of an affected twin (not recorded which). The CDR3 sequence: CASSHTPVASGYEQYF.